Below, 8 T cell receptor beta chains from the same sample are listed, as sequenced in a study of blood T cell repertoires in COVID-19. Repertoires were generated with immunoSEQ multiplex PCR, while TCRdb's copy carries only in-frame clones and drops some. There are approximately 300,000 clones in the sample; around 89% occur only once, and about 6% lies in the top ten. Material for sequencing was peripheral blood. The receptors were sampled from a man aged 18 to 30 who had recovered from COVID-19.

V usage is TRBV12-3 or TRBV12-4 and J usage is TRBJ1-1; TRBD1 might be the D (5 bases). This CDR3 has 12 amino acids. Trimming took 7 bases from V and 4 from J, leaving 10 bases between them. The CDR3 DNA is TGTGCCAGCACCCCGGGGGGCACTGAAGCTTTCTTT. Translated, it gives CASTPGGTEAFF.

V usage is TRBV6-2 or TRBV6-3 and J usage is TRBJ2-3; 16 nucleotides line up with TRBD2. The CDR3 is 20 residues long. CDR1 is MNHEY, CDR2 SVGEGT, per germline. The J segment lost 4 bases and the V segment lost 4 bases, leaving 14 bases of the junction unmatched. CDR3 bases: TGTGCCAGCAGTTCTCCTCCGGCGGGACTAGCGGGAGGGGTGTCAGATACGCAGTATTTT. This gives the protein CASSSPPAGLAGGVSDTQYF.

This chain links TRBV27 with TRBJ2-7; 7 bases align to TRBD1. This CDR3 comprises 15 residues. V lost 5 bases, J lost 2 bases, and 9 bases stayed unmatched. The germline gives CDR1 MNHEY, CDR2 SMNVEV (reference sequence). CDR3 DNA: TGTGCCAGCAGTAAACGGGCAGGGGGAGCCTACGAGCAGTACTTC. Translating it yields CASSKRAGGAYEQYF.

The rearrangement joins TRBV7-3 to TRBJ2-7; possible D gene TRBD1, 6 bases. Germline values: CDR1 SGHTA, CDR2 FQGTGA. The CDR3 extends over 13 amino acids. With 5 bases removed from V and 2 bases from J, the gap between germline ends came to 10 bases. DNA of the CDR3: TGTGCCAGCAGCCCAAACAGGGCCTACGAGCAGTACTTC. Translation: CASSPNRAYEQYF.

V is TRBV20-1 and J is TRBJ2-5; a weak D match, TRBD2 (5 bases). The germline gives CDR1 DFQATT, CDR2 SNEGSKA (reference sequence). This CDR3 is 11 amino acids long. The CDR3 sequence is CSGVRRETQYF. The CDR3 DNA is TGCAGCGGAGTAAGGAGGGAGACCCAGTACTTC.

V is TRBV2 and J is TRBJ2-3, with 11 bases aligning to TRBD2. V gave up 4 bases and J gave up 3 bases; unmatched junction bases: 6. From germline, CDR1 is SNHLY and CDR2 FYNNEI. This CDR3 is built from 16 residues. This CDR3 is CASSGFLAGGTDTQYF. CDR3 nucleotides: TGTGCCAGCAGTGGGTTTCTAGCGGGAGGAACAGATACGCAGTATTTT.

The rearrangement links TRBV5-4 to TRBJ1-2; 8 bases map to TRBD1. The CDR3 sequence is 13 residues long. V lost 4 bases and J lost 6; bases outside the gene matches: 5. CDR1 is SGHNT and CDR2 is YYREEE in the germline V gene (reference sequence). CDR3 sequence: CASSRTGINGYTF. In nucleotides, the CDR3 is TGTGCCAGCAGCCGGACAGGGATTAATGGCTACACCTTC.

The chain is built from TRBV19 and TRBJ1-1; a possible D gene is TRBD1 (6 bases). There are 13 residues in the CDR3. Per the germline V gene, CDR1 is LNHDA and CDR2 is SQIVND (reference sequence). V was shortened by 3 bases and J by 7 bases, with 12 bases between the two germline ends. The CDR3 nucleotides are TGTGCCAGTAGTATTGGACAGCACATTGAAGCTTTCTTT. This gives the protein CASSIGQHIEAFF.